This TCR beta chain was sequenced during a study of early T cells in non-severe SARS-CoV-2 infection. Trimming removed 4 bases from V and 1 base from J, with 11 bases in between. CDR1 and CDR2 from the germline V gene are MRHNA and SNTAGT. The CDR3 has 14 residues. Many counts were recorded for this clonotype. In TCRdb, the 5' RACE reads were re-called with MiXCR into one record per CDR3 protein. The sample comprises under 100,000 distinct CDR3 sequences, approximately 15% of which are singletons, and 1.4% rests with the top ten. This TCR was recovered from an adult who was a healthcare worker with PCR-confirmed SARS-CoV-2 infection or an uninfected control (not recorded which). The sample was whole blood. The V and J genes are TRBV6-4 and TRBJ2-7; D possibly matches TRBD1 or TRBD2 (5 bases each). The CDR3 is CASSAGPTSYEQYF. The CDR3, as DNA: TGTGCCAGCAGTGCGGGACCGACATCCTACGAGCAGTACTTC.